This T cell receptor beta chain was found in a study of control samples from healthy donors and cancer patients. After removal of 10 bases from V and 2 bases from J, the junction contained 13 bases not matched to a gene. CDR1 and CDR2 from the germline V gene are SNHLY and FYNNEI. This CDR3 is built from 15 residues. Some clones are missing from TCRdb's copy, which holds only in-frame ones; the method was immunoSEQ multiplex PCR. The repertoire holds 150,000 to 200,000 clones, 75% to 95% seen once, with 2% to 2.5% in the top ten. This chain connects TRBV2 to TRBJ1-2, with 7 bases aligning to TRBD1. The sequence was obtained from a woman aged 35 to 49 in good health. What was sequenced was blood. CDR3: CATSINGQANYGYTF. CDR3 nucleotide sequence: TGTGCCACATCAATAAATGGACAGGCCAACTATGGCTACACCTTC.